This T cell receptor beta chain was sequenced in a study of shared clonotypes between healthy human individuals. The CDR3 is 15 amino acids. V dropped 3 bases and J dropped 6 bases, with 18 bases sitting between them. CDR1 and CDR2 (germline): MNHEY, SMNVEV (reference sequence). The donors were all Caucasian adults (living in Nashville, Tennessee). The split of CD4+ cells yielded CD45RA+ naive and CD45RA-negative memory subsets. Several immunoSEQ plates held equal portions of the genomic DNA taken from each subset. Generated by immunoSEQ multiplex PCR, the TCRdb table keeps only in-frame clones and is missing some. The repertoire holds 1.5 million to 1.9 million clones, with 95% to 99% as singletons.

The chain has TRBV27 and TRBJ2-7; the D is unclear. Sequenced input: naive CD4+ T cells sorted from blood. The subset: CD45RA+ positively selected. The sequence was collected from a man aged 30 to 39 in good health. CDR3 DNA: TGTGCCAGCAGTTTCAGGTCACCCGCTGCCGGCGAGCAGTACTTC. Amino acid sequence: CASSFRSPAAGEQYF.